The sample holds a few counts of the clone carrying this T cell receptor beta chain. Its antigen is undetermined. Then a second PCR, running roughly 6 to 11 cycles, was carried out with a sample-barcoded 5' primer and a J-beta primer mix. TCRdb re-called the 5' RACE reads through MiXCR, storing one row per CDR3 protein. Of 1.5 million to 2 million distinct CDR3 sequences in the sample, 30% to 40% are singletons; the top ten hold under 30%. The CDR3 spans 13 residues. Germline V gives CDR1 SGHTA, CDR2 FQGNSA. The V and J ends lost 3 bases and 7 bases, in that order; junction bases with no gene match: 4. This sample stems from a study of blood T cells in healthy people across ages. Study conclusions and caveats: CMV status of donors was unknown, possibly confounding expanded clonotype changes.

This clonotype was obtained from a human donor in good health. The chain employs TRBV7-2 and TRBJ2-7; 9 bases are a match to TRBD1. The sample taken for sequencing was blood. The DNA for the CDR3 is TGTGCCAGCAGCTTCGGGGACAGGGAGGAGCAGTACTTC. It codes for CASSFGDREEQYF. The variable domain in full, completed from reference TRBV7-2 and TRBJ2-7, reads GAGVSQSPSNKVTEKGKDVELRCDPISGHTALYWYRQSLGQGLEFLIYFQGNSAPDKSGLPSDRFSAERTGGSVSTLTIQRTQQEDSAVYLCASSFGDREEQYFGPGTRLTVT.